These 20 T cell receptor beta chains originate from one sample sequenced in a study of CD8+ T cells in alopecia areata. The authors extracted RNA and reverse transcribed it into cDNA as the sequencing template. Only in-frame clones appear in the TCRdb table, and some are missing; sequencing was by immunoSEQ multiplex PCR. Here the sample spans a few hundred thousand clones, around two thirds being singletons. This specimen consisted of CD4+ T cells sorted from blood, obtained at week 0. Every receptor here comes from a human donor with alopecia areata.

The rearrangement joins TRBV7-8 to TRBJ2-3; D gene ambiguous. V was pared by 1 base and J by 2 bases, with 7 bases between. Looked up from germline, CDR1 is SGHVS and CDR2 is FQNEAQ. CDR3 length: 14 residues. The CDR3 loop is CASSLDSSTDTQYF. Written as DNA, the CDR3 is TGTGCCAGCAGCTTAGACAGCTCCACAGATACGCAGTATTTT. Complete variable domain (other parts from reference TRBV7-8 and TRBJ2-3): GAGVSQSPRYKVAKRGQDVALRCDPISGHVSLFWYQQALGQGPEFLTYFQNEAQLDKSGLPSDRFFAERPEGSVSTLKIQRTQQEDSAVYLCASSLDSSTDTQYFGPGTRLTVL.

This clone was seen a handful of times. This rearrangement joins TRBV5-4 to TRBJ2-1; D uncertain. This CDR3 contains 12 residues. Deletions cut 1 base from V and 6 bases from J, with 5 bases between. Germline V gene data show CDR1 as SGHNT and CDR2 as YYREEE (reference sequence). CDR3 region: CASSLNINEQFF. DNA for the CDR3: TGTGCCAGCAGCTTGAATATCAATGAGCAGTTCTTC.

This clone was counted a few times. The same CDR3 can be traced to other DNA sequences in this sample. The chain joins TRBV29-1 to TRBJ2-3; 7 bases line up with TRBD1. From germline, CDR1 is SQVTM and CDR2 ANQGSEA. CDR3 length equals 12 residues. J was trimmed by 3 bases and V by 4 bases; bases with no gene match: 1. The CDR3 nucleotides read TGCAGCGTTGCGACAGGGACAGATACGCAGTATTTT. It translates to CSVATGTDTQYF.

The CDR3 nucleotides are TGTGCCAGCAGCTTAGACAATCAGCCCCAGCATTTT. As protein: CASSLDNQPQHF. This chain joins TRBV7-9 and TRBJ1-5; no clear D. Trimming pared 1 base from V and 3 bases from J, leaving 1 base between. This CDR3 has 12 residues. Germline V gene sequence: CDR1 SEHNR, CDR2 FQNEAQ (reference sequence).

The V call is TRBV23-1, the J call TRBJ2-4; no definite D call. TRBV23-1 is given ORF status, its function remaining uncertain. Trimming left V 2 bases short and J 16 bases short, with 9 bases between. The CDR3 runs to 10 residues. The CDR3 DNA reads TGCGCCAGCAGTCAACCCGCCTATTACTTC. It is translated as CASSQPAYYF.

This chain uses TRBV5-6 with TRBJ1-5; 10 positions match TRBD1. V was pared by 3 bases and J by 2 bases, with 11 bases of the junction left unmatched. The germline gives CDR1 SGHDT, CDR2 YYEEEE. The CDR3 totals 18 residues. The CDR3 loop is CASSSSGTGVMGNQPQHF. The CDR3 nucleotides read TGTGCCAGCAGCTCCTCCGGGACAGGGGTAATGGGCAATCAGCCCCAGCATTTT.

The CDR3 region has the DNA TGCGCCAGCAGCTATGAAGAGACCCAGTACTTC. This gives the protein CASSYEETQYF. This chain connects TRBV5-1 to TRBJ2-5; no clear D gene. This CDR3 has 11 residues. CDR1 is SGHRS and CDR2 is YFSETQ in the germline V gene. Trimming took 3 bases from V and 3 from J, leaving 3 bases between them.

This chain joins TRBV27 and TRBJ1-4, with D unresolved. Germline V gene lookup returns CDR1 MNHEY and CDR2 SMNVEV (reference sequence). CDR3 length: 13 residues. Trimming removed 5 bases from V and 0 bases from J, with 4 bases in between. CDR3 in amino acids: CASSRATNEKLFF. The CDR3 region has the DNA TGTGCCAGCAGTAGGGCAACTAATGAAAAACTGTTTTTT.

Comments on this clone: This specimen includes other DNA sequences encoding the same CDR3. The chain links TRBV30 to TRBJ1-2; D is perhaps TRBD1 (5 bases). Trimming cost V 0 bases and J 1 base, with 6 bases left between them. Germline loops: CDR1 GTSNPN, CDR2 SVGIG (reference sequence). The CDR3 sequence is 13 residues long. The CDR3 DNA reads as TGTGCCTGGAGTGTGGGACTTAACTATGGCTACACCTTC. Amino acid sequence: CAWSVGLNYGYTF.

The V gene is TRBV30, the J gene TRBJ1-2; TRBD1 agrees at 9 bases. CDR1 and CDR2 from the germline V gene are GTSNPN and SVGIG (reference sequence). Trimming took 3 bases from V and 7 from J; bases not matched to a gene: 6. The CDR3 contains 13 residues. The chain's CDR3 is CAWSATGGRGYTF. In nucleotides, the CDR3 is TGTGCCTGGAGCGCAACAGGGGGCCGTGGCTACACCTTC. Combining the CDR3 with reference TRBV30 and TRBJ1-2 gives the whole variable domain SQTIHQWPATLVQPVGSPLSLECTVEGTSNPNLYWYRQAAGRGLQLLFYSVGIGQISSEVPQNLSASRPQDRQFILSSKKLLLSDSGFYLCAWSATGGRGYTFGSGTRLTVV.

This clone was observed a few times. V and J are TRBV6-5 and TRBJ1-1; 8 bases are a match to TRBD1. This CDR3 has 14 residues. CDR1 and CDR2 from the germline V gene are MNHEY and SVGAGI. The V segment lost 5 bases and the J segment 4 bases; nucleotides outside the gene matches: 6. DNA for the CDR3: TGTGCCAGCAGTGCGCAAGGACAGGGCACTGAAGCTTTCTTT. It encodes CASSAQGQGTEAFF.

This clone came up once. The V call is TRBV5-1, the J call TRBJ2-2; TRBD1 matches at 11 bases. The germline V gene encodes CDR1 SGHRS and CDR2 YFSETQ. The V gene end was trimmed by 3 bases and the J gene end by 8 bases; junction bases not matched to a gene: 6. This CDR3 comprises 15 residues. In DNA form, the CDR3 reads TGCGCCAGCAGCTACCGGACAGGGGGCCTGGGGGAGCTGTTTTTT. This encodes CASSYRTGGLGELFF.

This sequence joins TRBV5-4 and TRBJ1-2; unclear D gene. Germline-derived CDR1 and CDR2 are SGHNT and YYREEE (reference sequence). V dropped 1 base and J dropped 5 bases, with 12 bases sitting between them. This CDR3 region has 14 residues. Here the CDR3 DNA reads TGTGCCAGCAGCTTGATGGGCAGAGCTTATGGCTACACCTTC. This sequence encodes CASSLMGRAYGYTF. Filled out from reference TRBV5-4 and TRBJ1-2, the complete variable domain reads ETGVTQSPTHLIKTRGQQVTLRCSSQSGHNTVSWYQQALGQGPQFIFQYYREEENGRGNFPPRFSGLQFPNYSSELNVNALELDDSALYLCASSLMGRAYGYTFGSGTRLTVV.

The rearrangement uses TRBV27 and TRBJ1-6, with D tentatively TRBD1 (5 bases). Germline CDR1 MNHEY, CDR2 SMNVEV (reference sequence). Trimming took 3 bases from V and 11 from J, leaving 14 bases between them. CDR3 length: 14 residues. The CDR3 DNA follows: TGTGCCAGCAGTTTTGGGGGGGTTGAAACACCCCTCCACTTT. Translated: CASSFGGVETPLHF.

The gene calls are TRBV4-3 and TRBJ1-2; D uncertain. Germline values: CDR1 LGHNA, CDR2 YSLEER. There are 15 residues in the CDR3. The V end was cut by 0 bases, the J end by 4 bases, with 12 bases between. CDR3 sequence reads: CASSQDRPGSYGYTF. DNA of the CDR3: TGCGCCAGCAGCCAAGATCGTCCAGGATCCTATGGCTACACCTTC.

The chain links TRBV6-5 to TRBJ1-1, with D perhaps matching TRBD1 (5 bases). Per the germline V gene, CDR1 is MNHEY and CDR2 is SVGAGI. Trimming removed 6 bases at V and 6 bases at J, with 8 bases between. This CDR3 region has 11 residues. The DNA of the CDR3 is TGTGCCAGCAGGCAGGGCCCTGAAGCTTTCTTT. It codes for CASRQGPEAFF.

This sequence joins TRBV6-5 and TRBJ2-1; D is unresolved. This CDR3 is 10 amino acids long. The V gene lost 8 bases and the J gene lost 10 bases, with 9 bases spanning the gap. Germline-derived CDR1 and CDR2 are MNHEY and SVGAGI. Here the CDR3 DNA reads TGTGCCAGCGGTCGAGGCGAGCAGTTCTTC. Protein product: CASGRGEQFF.

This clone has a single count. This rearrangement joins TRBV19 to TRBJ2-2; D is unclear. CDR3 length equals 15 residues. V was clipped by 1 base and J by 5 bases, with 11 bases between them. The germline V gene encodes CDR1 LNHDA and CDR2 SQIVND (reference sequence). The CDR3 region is CASSIGRRQTGELFF. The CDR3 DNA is TGTGCCAGTAGTATAGGCAGGCGTCAGACCGGGGAGCTGTTTTTT.

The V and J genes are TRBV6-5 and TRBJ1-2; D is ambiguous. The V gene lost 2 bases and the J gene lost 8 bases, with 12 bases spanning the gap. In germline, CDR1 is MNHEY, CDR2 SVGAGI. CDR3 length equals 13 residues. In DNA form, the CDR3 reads TGTGCCAGCAGTTACGTCAGGACGGACGGCTACACCTTC. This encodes CASSYVRTDGYTF.

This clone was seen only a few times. CDR3 in DNA: TGTGCCAGCAGCTTAGATAGGACTAGCCGGGACACAGATACGCAGTATTTT. Residues: CASSLDRTSRDTDTQYF. The chain links TRBV11-2 to TRBJ2-3, with TRBD2 matching 8 bases. V gave up 0 bases and J gave up 2 bases; unmatched junction bases: 7. Germline V gene lookup returns CDR1 SGHAT and CDR2 FQNNGV. The CDR3 totals 17 residues.